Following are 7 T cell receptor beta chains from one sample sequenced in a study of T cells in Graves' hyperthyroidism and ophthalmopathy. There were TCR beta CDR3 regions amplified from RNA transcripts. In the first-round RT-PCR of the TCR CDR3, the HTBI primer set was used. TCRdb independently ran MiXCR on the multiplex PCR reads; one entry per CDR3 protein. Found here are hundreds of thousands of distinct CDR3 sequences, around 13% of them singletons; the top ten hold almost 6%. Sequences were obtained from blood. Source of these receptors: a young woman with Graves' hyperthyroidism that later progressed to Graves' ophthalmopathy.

The CDR3: CASSNRAPGDTQYF. CDR3 nucleotide sequence: TGTGCCAGCAGCAACCGGGCCCCCGGGGATACGCAGTATTTT. This chain uses TRBV7-2 with TRBJ2-3; no definite D call. The CDR3 consists of 14 residues. Per germline, CDR1 SGHTA and CDR2 FQGNSA. Between the trimmed V and J ends, which lost 5 bases and 6 bases, there was a span of 15 bases.

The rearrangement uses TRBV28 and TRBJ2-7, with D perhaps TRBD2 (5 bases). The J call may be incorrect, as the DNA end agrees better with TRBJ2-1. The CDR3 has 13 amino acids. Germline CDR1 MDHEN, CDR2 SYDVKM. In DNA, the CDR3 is TGTGCCAGCAGTCCGAGGAGCGACTACGAGCAGTTCTTC. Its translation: CASSPRSDYEQFF.

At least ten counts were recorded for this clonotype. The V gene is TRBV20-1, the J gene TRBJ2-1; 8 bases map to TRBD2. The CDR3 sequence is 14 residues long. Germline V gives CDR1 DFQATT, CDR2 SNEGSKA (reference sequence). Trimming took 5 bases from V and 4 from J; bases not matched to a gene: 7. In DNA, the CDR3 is TGCAGTGCTCTACCGGGACTAGAGTACAATGAGCAGTTCTTC. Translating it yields CSALPGLEYNEQFF.

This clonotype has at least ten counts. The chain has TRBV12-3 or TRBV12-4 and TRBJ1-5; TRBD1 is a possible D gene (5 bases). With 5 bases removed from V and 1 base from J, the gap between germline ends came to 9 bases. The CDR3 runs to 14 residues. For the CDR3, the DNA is TGTGCCAGCAGTGCAGGGATGAGCAATCAGCCCCAGCATTTT. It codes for CASSAGMSNQPQHF.

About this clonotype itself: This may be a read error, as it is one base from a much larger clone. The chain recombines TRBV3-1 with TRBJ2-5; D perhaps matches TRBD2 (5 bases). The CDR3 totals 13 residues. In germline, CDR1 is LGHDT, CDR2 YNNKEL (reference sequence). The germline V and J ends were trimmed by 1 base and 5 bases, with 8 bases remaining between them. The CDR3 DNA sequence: TGTGCCAGCAGCCAAGGAGGGTGGGAGACCCAGTACTTC. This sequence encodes CASSQGGWETQYF.

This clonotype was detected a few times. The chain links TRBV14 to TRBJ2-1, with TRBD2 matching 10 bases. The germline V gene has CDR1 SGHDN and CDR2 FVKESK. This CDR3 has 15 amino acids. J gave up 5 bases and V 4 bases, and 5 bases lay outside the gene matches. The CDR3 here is CASSRSGRLDNEQFF. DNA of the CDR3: TGTGCCAGCAGCCGTAGCGGGAGGTTAGACAATGAGCAGTTCTTC.

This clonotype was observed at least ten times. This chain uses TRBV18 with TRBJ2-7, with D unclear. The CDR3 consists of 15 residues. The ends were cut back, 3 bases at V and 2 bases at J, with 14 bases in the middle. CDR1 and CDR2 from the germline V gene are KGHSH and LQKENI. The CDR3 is CASSPNPDGAYEQYF. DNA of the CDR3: TGTGCCAGCTCACCTAACCCGGACGGAGCCTACGAGCAGTACTTC.